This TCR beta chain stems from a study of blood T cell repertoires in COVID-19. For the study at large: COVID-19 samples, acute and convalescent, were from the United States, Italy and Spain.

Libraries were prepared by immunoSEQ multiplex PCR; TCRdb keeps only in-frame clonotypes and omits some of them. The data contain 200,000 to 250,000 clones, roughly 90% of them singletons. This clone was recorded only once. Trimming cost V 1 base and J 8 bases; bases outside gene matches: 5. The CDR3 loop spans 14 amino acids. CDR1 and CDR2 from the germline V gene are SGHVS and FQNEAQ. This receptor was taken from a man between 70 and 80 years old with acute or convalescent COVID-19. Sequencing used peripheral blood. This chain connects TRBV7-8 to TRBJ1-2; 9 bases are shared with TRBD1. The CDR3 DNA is TGTGCCAGCAGCTTAGTGCGAACAGGGGGCGGCTACACCTTC. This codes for CASSLVRTGGGYTF.